This T cell receptor (beta chain) was found in a study of early T cells in non-severe SARS-CoV-2 infection. Study-wide context: Sequencing of unsorted whole blood was done on bulk RNA, leaving chains unpaired.

Germline V gene data show CDR1 as DFQATT and CDR2 as SNEGSKA (reference sequence). This CDR3 region has 16 residues. V shed 2 bases, J shed 6 bases, and the junction held 12 bases outside the gene matches. The library protocol tagged individual cDNA molecules with unique molecular identifiers. MiXCR, applied by TCRdb to the 5' RACE reads, yields one record per CDR3 protein. This table has around 50,000 distinct CDR3 sequences, roughly an eighth appearing once. Study-wide results and limits: Private and CD4 specificities were missed by VDJdb matching, skewed to anti-spike CD8.

This clonotype was detected a few times. Antigen: not known. V and J are TRBV20-1 and TRBJ2-1, with 8 nucleotides matching TRBD2. The origin of this receptor is an adult who was a healthcare worker with PCR-confirmed SARS-CoV-2 infection or an uninfected control (not recorded which). Sample: whole blood. The CDR3 region is CSARKVGRAEGNEQFF. The CDR3 nucleotides read TGCAGTGCTAGAAAAGTCGGGAGGGCCGAGGGCAATGAGCAGTTCTTC.